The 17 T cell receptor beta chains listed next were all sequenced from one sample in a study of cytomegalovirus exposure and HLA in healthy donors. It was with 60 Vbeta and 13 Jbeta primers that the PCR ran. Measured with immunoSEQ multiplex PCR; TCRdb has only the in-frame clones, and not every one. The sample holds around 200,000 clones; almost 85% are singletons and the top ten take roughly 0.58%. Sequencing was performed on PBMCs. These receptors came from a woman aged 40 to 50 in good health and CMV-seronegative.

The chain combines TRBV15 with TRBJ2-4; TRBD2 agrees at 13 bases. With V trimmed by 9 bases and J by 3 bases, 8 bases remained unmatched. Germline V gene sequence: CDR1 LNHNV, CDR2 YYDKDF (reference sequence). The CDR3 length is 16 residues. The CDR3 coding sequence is TGTGCCACAGGGACTAGCGGGGCCTGGGGCAAAAACATTCAGTACTTC. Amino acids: CATGTSGAWGKNIQYF.

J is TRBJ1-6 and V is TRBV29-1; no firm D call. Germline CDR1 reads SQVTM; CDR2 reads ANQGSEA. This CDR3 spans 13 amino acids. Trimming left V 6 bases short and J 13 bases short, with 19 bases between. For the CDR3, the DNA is TGCAGCGTCCGCGACTCTCTCGTTGCGCCCCTCCACTTT. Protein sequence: CSVRDSLVAPLHF.

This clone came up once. CDR3 coding DNA: TGTGCCATCATGGGGGCCAGCACAGATACGCAGTATTTT. This translates into CAIMGASTDTQYF. The rearrangement links TRBV10-3 to TRBJ2-3, with D perhaps matching TRBD1 (6 bases). V lost 7 bases, J lost 0 bases, and 8 bases lay in between. Germline V gene lookup returns CDR1 ENHRY and CDR2 SYGVKD. This CDR3 has 13 residues.

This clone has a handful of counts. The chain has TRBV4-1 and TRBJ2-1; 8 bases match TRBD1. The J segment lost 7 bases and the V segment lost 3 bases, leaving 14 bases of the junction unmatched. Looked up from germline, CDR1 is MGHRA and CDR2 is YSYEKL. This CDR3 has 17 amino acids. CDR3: CASSHPSPGQGKNEQFF. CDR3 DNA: TGCGCCAGCAGCCACCCAAGTCCCGGACAGGGTAAAAATGAGCAGTTCTTC.

DNA for the CDR3: TGTGCCAGCAGCGTAGTAACAGTCCATATGAACACTGAAGCTTTCTTT. The encoded protein is CASSVVTVHMNTEAFF. V usage is TRBV9 and J usage is TRBJ1-1; D is uncertain. The CDR3 is 16 residues long. Trimming took off 0 bases at V and 0 bases at J, with 12 bases between the two ends. Looked up from germline, CDR1 is SGDLS and CDR2 is YYNGEE.

Here the CDR3 DNA reads TGTGCCAGCAGTCGCGGCGTCTCTGGAAACACCATATATTTT. Translation gives CASSRGVSGNTIYF. The J gene is TRBJ1-3, the V gene TRBV7-8; D is unresolved. This CDR3 spans 14 amino acids. Germline V gene data show CDR1 as SGHVS and CDR2 as FQNEAQ. V was shortened by 6 bases and J by 0 bases, with 9 bases between the two germline ends.

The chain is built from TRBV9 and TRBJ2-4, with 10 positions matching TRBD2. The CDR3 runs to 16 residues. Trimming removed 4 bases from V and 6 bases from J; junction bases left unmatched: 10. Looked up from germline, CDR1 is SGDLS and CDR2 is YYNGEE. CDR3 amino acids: CASSTSSGGARNIQYF. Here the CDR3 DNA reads TGTGCCAGCAGCACTTCTAGCGGGGGCGCAAGAAACATTCAGTACTTC.

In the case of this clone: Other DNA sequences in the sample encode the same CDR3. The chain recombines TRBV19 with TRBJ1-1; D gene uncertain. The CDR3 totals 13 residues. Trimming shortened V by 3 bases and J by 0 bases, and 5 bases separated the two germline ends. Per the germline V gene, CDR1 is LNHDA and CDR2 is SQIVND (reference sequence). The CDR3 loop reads CASSIQVNTEAFF. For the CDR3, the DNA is TGTGCCAGTAGTATCCAGGTGAACACTGAAGCTTTCTTT.

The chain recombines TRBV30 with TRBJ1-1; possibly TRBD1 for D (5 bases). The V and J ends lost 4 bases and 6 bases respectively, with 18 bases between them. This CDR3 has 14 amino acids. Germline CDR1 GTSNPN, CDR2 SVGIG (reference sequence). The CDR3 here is CAWTQGQPGAEAFF. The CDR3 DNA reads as TGTGCCTGGACCCAGGGTCAGCCTGGGGCTGAAGCTTTCTTT.

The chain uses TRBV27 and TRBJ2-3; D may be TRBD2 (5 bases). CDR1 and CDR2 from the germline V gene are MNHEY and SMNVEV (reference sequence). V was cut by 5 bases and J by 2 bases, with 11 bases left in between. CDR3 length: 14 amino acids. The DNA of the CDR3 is TGTGCCAGCAGTCCCGGAGGCATCACAGATACGCAGTATTTT. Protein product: CASSPGGITDTQYF.

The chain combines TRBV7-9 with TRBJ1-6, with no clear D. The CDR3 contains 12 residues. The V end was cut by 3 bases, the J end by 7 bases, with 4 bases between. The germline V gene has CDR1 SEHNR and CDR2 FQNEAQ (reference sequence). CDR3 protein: CASSFQNSPLHF. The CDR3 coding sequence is TGTGCCAGCAGCTTTCAGAATTCACCCCTCCACTTT.

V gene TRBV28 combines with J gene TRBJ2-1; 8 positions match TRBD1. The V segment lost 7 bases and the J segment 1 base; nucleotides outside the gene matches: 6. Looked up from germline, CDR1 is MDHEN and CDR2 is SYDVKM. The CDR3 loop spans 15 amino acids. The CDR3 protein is CASKPWTGSYNEQFF. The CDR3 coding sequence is TGTGCCAGCAAACCCTGGACAGGGTCCTACAATGAGCAGTTCTTC.

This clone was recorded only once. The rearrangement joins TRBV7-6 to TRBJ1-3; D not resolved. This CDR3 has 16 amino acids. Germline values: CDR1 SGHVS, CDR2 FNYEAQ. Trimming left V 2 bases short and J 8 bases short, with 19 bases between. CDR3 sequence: CASSLRTVSDGDTIYF. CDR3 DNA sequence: TGTGCCAGCAGCTTAAGGACCGTTTCAGACGGGGACACCATATATTTT.

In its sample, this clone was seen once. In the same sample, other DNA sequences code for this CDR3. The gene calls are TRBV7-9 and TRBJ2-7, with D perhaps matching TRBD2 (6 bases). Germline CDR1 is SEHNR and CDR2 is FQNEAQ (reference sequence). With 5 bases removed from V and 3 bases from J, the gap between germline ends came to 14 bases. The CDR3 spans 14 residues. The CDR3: CASSPMGGSYEQYF. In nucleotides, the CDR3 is TGTGCCAGCAGCCCAATGGGGGGTAGCTACGAGCAGTACTTC.

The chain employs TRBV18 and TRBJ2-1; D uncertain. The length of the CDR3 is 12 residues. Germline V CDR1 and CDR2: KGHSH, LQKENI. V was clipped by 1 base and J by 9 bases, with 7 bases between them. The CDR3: CASSPRLVEQFF. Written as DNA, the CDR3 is TGTGCCAGCTCACCACGGCTGGTTGAGCAGTTCTTC.

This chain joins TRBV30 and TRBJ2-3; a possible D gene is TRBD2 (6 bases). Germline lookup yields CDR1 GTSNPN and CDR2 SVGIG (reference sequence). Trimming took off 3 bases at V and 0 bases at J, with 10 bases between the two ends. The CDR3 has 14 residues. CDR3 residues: CAWRSGYSTDTQYF. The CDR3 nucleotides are TGTGCCTGGAGAAGCGGGTACAGCACAGATACGCAGTATTTT.

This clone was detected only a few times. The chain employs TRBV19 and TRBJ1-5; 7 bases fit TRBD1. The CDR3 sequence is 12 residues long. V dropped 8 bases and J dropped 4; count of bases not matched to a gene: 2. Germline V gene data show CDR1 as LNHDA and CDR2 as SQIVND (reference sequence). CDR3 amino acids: CASGDSNQPQHF. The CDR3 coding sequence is TGTGCCAGTGGGGACAGTAATCAGCCCCAGCATTTT.